This TCR beta chain was sequenced in a study of blood T cell repertoires in COVID-19. Study in general: Samples taken during acute and convalescent COVID-19 were collected in the United States, Italy and Spain. T cells, B-cell-depleted T cells, or PBMCs supplied cDNA or gDNA.

V lost 7 bases to trimming and J lost 0 bases, with 11 bases between them. The CDR3 totals 14 residues. Germline values: CDR1 MNHEY, CDR2 SVGAGI. Those enrolled in Seattle joined during active infection and were followed longitudinally afterward. Study processing details: From reference gene primer amplification, estimates of nucleated cell counts were derived. Clones were sequenced by immunoSEQ multiplex PCR, and TCRdb holds only the in-frame ones, with some missing. The V and J calls and the clone size are those of that table, but D and trimming were determined from the DNA. The sample has about 120,000 clones; almost 90% are singletons.

Sequenced sample: peripheral blood. The sequence derives from a woman aged 60-75 years with COVID-19, enrolled during active disease. The chain couples TRBV6-5 to TRBJ2-3, with D unresolved. The CDR3 DNA reads TGTGCCAGCAACTTTAGCCCTAGCACAGATACGCAGTATTTT. Protein product: CASNFSPSTDTQYF.